These T cell receptor beta chains were read from a single sample in a study of PD-1 blockade in classical Hodgkin lymphoma. Assay used: immunoSEQ multiplex PCR; TCRdb lists only in-frame clones, some missing. The sample lists 64,000 or so clones, around 90% occurring once. Sequencing was performed on peripheral blood mononuclear cells (PBMCs), taken before the fourth cycle of nivolumab. Every receptor here comes from a human donor with classical Hodgkin lymphoma. Both conserved end residues are part of each CDR3. Fields, in order: D gene, V gene, clone size, J gene, CDR3 DNA, CDR3 protein. A D gene is named only where the DNA matches it firmly. Clone size appears in some rows only: once, few, many, or a class for an expanded clone.

d_gene: NA; v_gene: TRBV28; abundance: NA; j_gene: TRBJ1-5; CDR3nt: TGTGCCATCCTCGGGGGAGGGAGCAATCAGCCCCAGCATTTT; CDR3aa: CAILGGGSNQPQHF
d_gene: TRBD2; v_gene: TRBV6-4; abundance: NA; j_gene: TRBJ2-3; CDR3nt: TGTGCCAGCAGTGTGGAGCGGGGGGCCACAGATACGCAGTATTTT; CDR3aa: CASSVERGATDTQYF
d_gene: NA; v_gene: TRBV6-1; abundance: NA; j_gene: TRBJ2-7; CDR3nt: TGTGCCAGCTGGGCCCGGCCGTTCAGGACCTACGAGCAGTACTTC; CDR3aa: CASWARPFRTYEQYF
d_gene: NA; v_gene: TRBV6-1; abundance: few; j_gene: TRBJ1-2; CDR3nt: TGTGCCAGCAGCTTTGCACAGGGCTATGGCTACACCTTC; CDR3aa: CASSFAQGYGYTF
d_gene: NA; v_gene: TRBV7-8; abundance: NA; j_gene: TRBJ2-7; CDR3nt: TGTGCCAGCAGCTCGTCACTAGCTTCCGAGCAGTACTTC; CDR3aa: CASSSSLASEQYF
d_gene: NA; v_gene: TRBV14; abundance: NA; j_gene: TRBJ1-1; CDR3nt: TGTGCCAGCAGCCACCTAACAGGAACTGAAGCTTTCTTT; CDR3aa: CASSHLTGTEAFF
d_gene: NA; v_gene: TRBV5-4; abundance: NA; j_gene: TRBJ2-3; CDR3nt: TGTGCCAGCAGCTTGGGTCGAGTTCTGTCAGATACGCAGTATTTT; CDR3aa: CASSLGRVLSDTQYF
d_gene: NA; v_gene: TRBV15; abundance: NA; j_gene: TRBJ2-7; CDR3nt: TGTGCCACCAGCCCCCACCGGGCGGGTGTCCCCTACGAGCAGTACTTC; CDR3aa: CATSPHRAGVPYEQYF
d_gene: NA; v_gene: TRBV12-5; abundance: once; j_gene: TRBJ2-2; CDR3nt: TGTGCTAGTGGTCAGGGACGTCCGGCACCCGGGGAGCTGTTTTTT; CDR3aa: CASGQGRPAPGELFF
d_gene: NA; v_gene: TRBV7-8; abundance: NA; j_gene: TRBJ1-3; CDR3nt: TGTGCCAGCAGCTTAGCCTCAGGGCCAGACACCATATATTTT; CDR3aa: CASSLASGPDTIYF
d_gene: TRBD1; v_gene: TRBV27; abundance: NA; j_gene: TRBJ1-6; CDR3nt: TGTGCCACCACTGGACAGGTTAATTCACCCCTCCACTTT; CDR3aa: CATTGQVNSPLHF
d_gene: NA; v_gene: TRBV19; abundance: NA; j_gene: TRBJ1-1; CDR3nt: TGTGCCAGTGGCAACACTGAAGCTTTCTTT; CDR3aa: CASGNTEAFF
d_gene: TRBD2; v_gene: TRBV7-9; abundance: NA; j_gene: TRBJ2-7; CDR3nt: TGTGCCAGCAGCTTAGTCAGTCGATTAGCGGGGGATTTCGAGCAGTACTTC; CDR3aa: CASSLVSRLAGDFEQYF
d_gene: NA; v_gene: TRBV13; abundance: NA; j_gene: TRBJ2-1; CDR3nt: TGTGCCAGCAGCTTAGGCAGCAATTACAATGAGCAGTTCTTC; CDR3aa: CASSLGSNYNEQFF
d_gene: TRBD1; v_gene: TRBV6-5; abundance: NA; j_gene: TRBJ1-5; CDR3nt: TGTGCCAGCAGTACCCTCGGGACAGGGATCCAGCCCCAGCATTTT; CDR3aa: CASSTLGTGIQPQHF
d_gene: TRBD1; v_gene: TRBV6-6; abundance: NA; j_gene: TRBJ2-7; CDR3nt: TGTGCCAGCAGTTTACGACAGGGTGATGAGCAGTACTTC; CDR3aa: CASSLRQGDEQYF
d_gene: NA; v_gene: TRBV6-5; abundance: NA; j_gene: TRBJ2-5; CDR3nt: TGTGCCAGCAGGACCAATGGACTGCAAGAAGAGACCCAGTACTTC; CDR3aa: CASRTNGLQEETQYF
d_gene: NA; v_gene: TRBV6-6; abundance: NA; j_gene: TRBJ2-1; CDR3nt: TGTGCCAGCAGTTACCCGGAAGTAGGGGAGTGGAATGAGCAGTTCTTC; CDR3aa: CASSYPEVGEWNEQFF
d_gene: NA; v_gene: TRBV29-1; abundance: few; j_gene: TRBJ1-1; CDR3nt: TGCAGCGTTGTTGGGGAGAACACTGAAGCTTTCTTT; CDR3aa: CSVVGENTEAFF
d_gene: TRBD1; v_gene: TRBV6-5; abundance: NA; j_gene: TRBJ1-6; CDR3nt: TGTGCCAGCGGGGATACAGGGGTCGATTCACCCCTCCACTTT; CDR3aa: CASGDTGVDSPLHF
d_gene: NA; v_gene: TRBV5-5; abundance: NA; j_gene: TRBJ2-5; CDR3nt: TGTGCCAGCAGCTTGTTTACAGAGATCCCGGGCGAGGCCCAGTACTTC; CDR3aa: CASSLFTEIPGEAQYF
d_gene: NA; v_gene: TRBV7-9; abundance: NA; j_gene: TRBJ1-4; CDR3nt: TGTGCCACCCAATATACAGGGACTAATGAAAAACTGTTTTTT; CDR3aa: CATQYTGTNEKLFF
d_gene: NA; v_gene: TRBV6-5; abundance: NA; j_gene: TRBJ2-2; CDR3nt: TGTGCCAGCAGTTACTCGACGCTATCCGGGGAGCTGTTTTTT; CDR3aa: CASSYSTLSGELFF
d_gene: NA; v_gene: TRBV6-5; abundance: once; j_gene: TRBJ2-7; CDR3nt: TGTGCCAGCAGTTATCCGACACCCGGGGAGCAGTACTTC; CDR3aa: CASSYPTPGEQYF
d_gene: NA; v_gene: TRBV27; abundance: NA; j_gene: TRBJ1-5; CDR3nt: TGTGCCAGCAGTTTTTTCCCGGGACCCGGGAATCAGCCCCAGCATTTT; CDR3aa: CASSFFPGPGNQPQHF
d_gene: NA; v_gene: TRBV2; abundance: NA; j_gene: TRBJ1-4; CDR3nt: TGTGCCAACAAAAAAAGATCTAATGAAAAACTGTTTTTT; CDR3aa: CANKKRSNEKLFF
d_gene: NA; v_gene: TRBV6-5; abundance: NA; j_gene: TRBJ2-2; CDR3nt: TGTGCCAGCAGCCGGGACGCCGGGGAGCTGTTTTTT; CDR3aa: CASSRDAGELFF
d_gene: NA; v_gene: TRBV7-9; abundance: NA; j_gene: TRBJ1-1; CDR3nt: TGTGCCAGCAGCCCAGGTGGCCCGGCCAACACTGAAGCTTTCTTT; CDR3aa: CASSPGGPANTEAFF
d_gene: NA; v_gene: TRBV5-4; abundance: NA; j_gene: TRBJ2-2; CDR3nt: TGTGCCAGCAGCTTGTCTAGACCGAACACCGGGGAGCTGTTTTTT; CDR3aa: CASSLSRPNTGELFF
d_gene: TRBD2; v_gene: TRBV6-1; abundance: NA; j_gene: TRBJ2-3; CDR3nt: TGTGCCAGCAGTGGACTAGCGGGGGGGCCAGATACGCAGTATTTT; CDR3aa: CASSGLAGGPDTQYF
d_gene: NA; v_gene: TRBV2; abundance: NA; j_gene: TRBJ1-1; CDR3nt: TGTGCCAGCAGGGGGGACGGGTACACTGAAGCTTTCTTT; CDR3aa: CASRGDGYTEAFF
d_gene: NA; v_gene: TRBV4-1; abundance: NA; j_gene: TRBJ1-3; CDR3nt: TGCGCCAGCAGCCAAGTGGCAAGCCCGGCGAACACCATATATTTT; CDR3aa: CASSQVASPANTIYF
d_gene: NA; v_gene: TRBV4-1; abundance: NA; j_gene: TRBJ1-4; CDR3nt: TGCGCCAGCAGCCAAGGCTCAAACCTTAATGAAAAACTGTTTTTT; CDR3aa: CASSQGSNLNEKLFF
d_gene: NA; v_gene: TRBV4-1; abundance: once; j_gene: TRBJ1-5; CDR3nt: TGCGCCAGCAGCCCCGGGGACCTCGGAGGGGTAGAGCCCCAGCATTTT; CDR3aa: CASSPGDLGGVEPQHF
d_gene: NA; v_gene: TRBV30; abundance: NA; j_gene: TRBJ2-5; CDR3nt: TGTGCCTGGAGTGTACGGGCGGGGCCCGAGACCTTCCAAGAGACCCAGTACTTC; CDR3aa: CAWSVRAGPETFQETQYF
d_gene: NA; v_gene: TRBV4-1; abundance: NA; j_gene: TRBJ1-5; CDR3nt: TGCGCCAGCAGCCCCGGGGGGGCCAGAAAGACGCCCCAGCATTTT; CDR3aa: CASSPGGARKTPQHF
d_gene: NA; v_gene: TRBV14; abundance: NA; j_gene: TRBJ1-2; CDR3nt: TGTGCCAGCAGCCAAGGATCAGGATACTATGGCTACACCTTC; CDR3aa: CASSQGSGYYGYTF
d_gene: NA; v_gene: TRBV12-5; abundance: NA; j_gene: TRBJ1-5; CDR3nt: TGTGCTAGTGGTTTGGTAATCGGAGCCCTCCTCGGTATCAATCAGCCCCAGCATTTT; CDR3aa: CASGLVIGALLGINQPQHF
d_gene: NA; v_gene: TRBV30; abundance: NA; j_gene: TRBJ2-3; CDR3nt: TGTGCCTGGAGTGTAAACTTCGGTCGGCAAGATACGCAGTATTTT; CDR3aa: CAWSVNFGRQDTQYF
d_gene: NA; v_gene: TRBV7-9; abundance: NA; j_gene: TRBJ1-4; CDR3nt: TGTGCCAGCAGCATACGACAGCAAAATGAAAAACTGTTTTTT; CDR3aa: CASSIRQQNEKLFF
d_gene: NA; v_gene: TRBV7-2; abundance: NA; j_gene: TRBJ1-5; CDR3nt: TGTGCCAGCAGCCGAGGGGGAGTGGGACAGCCCCAGCATTTT; CDR3aa: CASSRGGVGQPQHF
d_gene: NA; v_gene: TRBV2; abundance: NA; j_gene: TRBJ1-2; CDR3nt: TGCGCCAGCATTTGGGACTTGGCCGACCAAGGCTACACCTTC; CDR3aa: CASIWDLADQGYTF
d_gene: TRBD1; v_gene: TRBV7-2; abundance: NA; j_gene: TRBJ2-7; CDR3nt: TGTGCCAGCAGCTTCTGGACAGGTAACTACGAGCAGTACTTC; CDR3aa: CASSFWTGNYEQYF
d_gene: NA; v_gene: TRBV5-1; abundance: NA; j_gene: TRBJ2-3; CDR3nt: TGCGCCAGCGGGGGGGAAACAGGGGTCGATACGCAGTATTTT; CDR3aa: CASGGETGVDTQYF
d_gene: NA; v_gene: TRBV6-1; abundance: NA; j_gene: TRBJ1-2; CDR3nt: TGTGCCAGCAAAAGTTTTGAGGGAAGAGATGGCTACACCTTT; CDR3aa: CASKSFEGRDGYTF
d_gene: TRBD1; v_gene: TRBV5-4; abundance: NA; j_gene: TRBJ1-4; CDR3nt: TGTGCCAGCAGCTTGAAGGGACAGGGGGTTGAAAAACTGTTTTTT; CDR3aa: CASSLKGQGVEKLFF
d_gene: NA; v_gene: TRBV4-1; abundance: once; j_gene: TRBJ1-1; CDR3nt: TGCGCCAGCAGCCCTACAGGTAGGGAAGCTTTCTTT; CDR3aa: CASSPTGREAFF
d_gene: TRBD1; v_gene: TRBV7-2; abundance: NA; j_gene: TRBJ1-2; CDR3nt: TGTGCCAGCAGCCCCTATTGGACAGGTCAAGGCTACACCTTC; CDR3aa: CASSPYWTGQGYTF
d_gene: TRBD2; v_gene: TRBV5-1; abundance: NA; j_gene: TRBJ2-5; CDR3nt: TGCGCCAGCAGCTTCTCCCTGGGGCGGGGGGGCTTTCCCCGCCAAGAGACCCAGTACTTC; CDR3aa: CASSFSLGRGGFPRQETQYF
d_gene: NA; v_gene: TRBV7-2; abundance: NA; j_gene: TRBJ2-1; CDR3nt: TGTGCCAGCAGCTTATTTCCCTATTCCTACAATGAGCAGTTCTTC; CDR3aa: CASSLFPYSYNEQFF
d_gene: NA; v_gene: TRBV7-9; abundance: NA; j_gene: TRBJ1-5; CDR3nt: TGTGCCAGCAGCTTAGTGGATCAGCCCCAGCATTTT; CDR3aa: CASSLVDQPQHF
d_gene: NA; v_gene: TRBV18; abundance: NA; j_gene: TRBJ1-1; CDR3nt: TGTGCCAGCTCACCAGGGCAGGACACTGAAGCTTTCTTT; CDR3aa: CASSPGQDTEAFF